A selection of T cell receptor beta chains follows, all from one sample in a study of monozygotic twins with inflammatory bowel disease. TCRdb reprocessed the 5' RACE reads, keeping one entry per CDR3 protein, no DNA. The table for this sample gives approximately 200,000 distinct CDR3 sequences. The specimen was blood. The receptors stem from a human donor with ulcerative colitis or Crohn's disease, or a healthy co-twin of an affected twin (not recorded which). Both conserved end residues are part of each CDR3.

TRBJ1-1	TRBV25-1	CASSAFTGARTEAFF
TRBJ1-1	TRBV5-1	CASTAQQGSTEAFF
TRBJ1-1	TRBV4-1	CASSQDPGASLNTEAFF
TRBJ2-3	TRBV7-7	CASSLLGGATDTQYF
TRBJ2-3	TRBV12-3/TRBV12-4	CASSLGLDMQYF
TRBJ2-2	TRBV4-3	CASSILAGVPTGELFF
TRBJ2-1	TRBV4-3	CASSQVLAGSYNEQFF
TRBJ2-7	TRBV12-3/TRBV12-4	CASSLITGDRVYEQYF
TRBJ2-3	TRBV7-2	CASSLKAGGPMDTQYF
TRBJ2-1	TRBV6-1	CASKEDTLYNEQFF
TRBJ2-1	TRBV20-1	CSATLAGGHYNEQFF
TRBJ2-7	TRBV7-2	CASSFGAGLAYEQYF
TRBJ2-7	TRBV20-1	CSAFQTSGGRYEQYF
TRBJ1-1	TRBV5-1	CASSLAAGNTEAFF
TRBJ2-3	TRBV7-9	CASSLLGGSTDTQYF
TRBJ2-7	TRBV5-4	CASSYIDNPNEQYF
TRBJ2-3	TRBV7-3	CASSSRPTDTQYF
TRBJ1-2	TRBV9	CASSVNTLYGYTF
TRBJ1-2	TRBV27	CASSLSIADRIFYGYTF
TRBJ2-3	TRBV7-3	CASSPAPGTQDTQYF
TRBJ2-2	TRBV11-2	CASSFEGSTGELFF
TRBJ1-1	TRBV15	CATSREPGQENTEAFF
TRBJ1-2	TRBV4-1	CASSHLQGDYGYTF
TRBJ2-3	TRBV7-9	CASSFALTDTQYF